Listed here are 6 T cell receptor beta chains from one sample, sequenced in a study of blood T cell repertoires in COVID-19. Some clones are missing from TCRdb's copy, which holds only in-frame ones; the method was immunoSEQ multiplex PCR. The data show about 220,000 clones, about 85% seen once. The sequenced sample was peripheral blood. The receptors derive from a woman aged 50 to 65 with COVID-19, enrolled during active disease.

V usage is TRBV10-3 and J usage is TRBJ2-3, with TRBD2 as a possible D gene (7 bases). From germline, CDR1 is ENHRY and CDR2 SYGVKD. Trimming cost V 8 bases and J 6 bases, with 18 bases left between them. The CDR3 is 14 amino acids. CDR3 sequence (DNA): TGTGCCATCGAGAGGGGGGGCGGCGACGATACGCAGTATTTT. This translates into CAIERGGGDDTQYF.

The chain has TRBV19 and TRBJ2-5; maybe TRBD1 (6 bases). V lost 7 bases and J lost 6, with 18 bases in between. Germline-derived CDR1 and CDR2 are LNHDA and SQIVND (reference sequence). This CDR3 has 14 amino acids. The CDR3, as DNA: TGTGCCAGTACCCCATCGGGCAGGGGAAAGACCCAGTACTTC. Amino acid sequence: CASTPSGRGKTQYF. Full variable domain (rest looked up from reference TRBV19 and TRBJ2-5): DGGITQSPKYLFRKEGQNVTLSCEQNLNHDAMYWYRQDPGQGLRLIYYSQIVNDFQKGDIAEGYSVSREKKESFPLTVTSAQKNPTAFYLCASTPSGRGKTQYFGPGTRLLVL.

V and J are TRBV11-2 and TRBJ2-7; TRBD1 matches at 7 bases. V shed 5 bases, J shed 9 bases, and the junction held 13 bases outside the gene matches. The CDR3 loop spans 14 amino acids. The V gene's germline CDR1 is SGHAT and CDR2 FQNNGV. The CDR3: CASSVGTDRLGQYF. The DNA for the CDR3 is TGTGCCAGCAGCGTAGGGACAGACCGCCTTGGGCAGTACTTC.

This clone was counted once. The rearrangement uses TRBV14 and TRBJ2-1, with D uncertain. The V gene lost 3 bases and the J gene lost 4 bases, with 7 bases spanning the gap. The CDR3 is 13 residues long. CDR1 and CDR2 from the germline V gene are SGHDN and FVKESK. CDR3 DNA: TGTGCCAGCAGCCACCAGGTATACAATGAGCAGTTCTTC. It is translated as CASSHQVYNEQFF.

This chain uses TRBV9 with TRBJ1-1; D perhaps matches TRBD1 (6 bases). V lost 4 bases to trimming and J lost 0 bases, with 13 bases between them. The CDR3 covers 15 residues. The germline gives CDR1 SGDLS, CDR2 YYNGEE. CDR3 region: CASSISTGVNTEAFF. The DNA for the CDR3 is TGTGCCAGCAGCATCTCGACAGGAGTGAACACTGAAGCTTTCTTT.

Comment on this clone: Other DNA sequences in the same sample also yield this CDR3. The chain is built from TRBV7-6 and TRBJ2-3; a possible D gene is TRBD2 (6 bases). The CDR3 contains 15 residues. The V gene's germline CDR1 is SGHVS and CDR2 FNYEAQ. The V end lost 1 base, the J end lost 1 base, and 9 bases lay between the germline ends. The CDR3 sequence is CASSLGGVGTDTQYF. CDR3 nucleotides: TGTGCCAGCAGCTTAGGGGGGGTTGGCACAGATACGCAGTATTTT.